This T cell receptor beta chain appears in the sequencing data of a study of blood T cells in healthy people across ages. The people who gave samples were healthy Caucasians from Russia, aged roughly 6 to 95. A J-beta primer mix and a sample-barcoded 5' primer were used in a second PCR of about 7 to 12 cycles. TCRdb re-derived calls from the 5' RACE reads in MiXCR, one entry per CDR3 protein. The sample records hundreds of thousands of distinct CDR3 sequences, about 54% being singletons. Whole-study results and caveats: Long-lived donors exceeded aged donors in naive CD4+ cells and diversity.

There are a few counts of this clonotype. Its target is unknown. This CDR3 contains 18 residues. V dropped 0 bases and J dropped 3; count of bases not matched to a gene: 10. Germline-derived CDR1 and CDR2 are MGHRA and YSYEKL. J is TRBJ1-4 and V is TRBV4-1; 7 bases are a match to TRBD1. This TCR derives from a man in his 60s in good health. The sample taken for sequencing was blood. The CDR3 is CASSQDGPGGIANEKLFF. The CDR3 DNA is TGCGCCAGCAGCCAAGATGGGCCAGGGGGAATCGCTAATGAAAAACTGTTTTTT.